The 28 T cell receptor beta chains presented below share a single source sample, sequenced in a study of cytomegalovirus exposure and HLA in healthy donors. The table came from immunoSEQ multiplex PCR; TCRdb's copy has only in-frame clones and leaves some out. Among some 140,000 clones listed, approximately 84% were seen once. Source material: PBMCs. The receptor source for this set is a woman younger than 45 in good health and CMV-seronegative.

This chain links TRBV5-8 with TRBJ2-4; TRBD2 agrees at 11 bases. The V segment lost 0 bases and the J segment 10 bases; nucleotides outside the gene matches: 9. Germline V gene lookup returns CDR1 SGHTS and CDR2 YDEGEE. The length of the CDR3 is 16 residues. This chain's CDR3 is CASSLAIAGGPRIQYF. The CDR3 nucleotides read TGTGCCAGCAGCTTGGCGATAGCGGGGGGGCCGCGGATTCAGTACTTC.

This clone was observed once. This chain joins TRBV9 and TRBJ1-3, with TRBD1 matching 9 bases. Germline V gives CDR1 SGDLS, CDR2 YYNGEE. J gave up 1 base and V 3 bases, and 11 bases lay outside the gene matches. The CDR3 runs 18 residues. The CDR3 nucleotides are TGTGCCAGCAGCGCCAAGCCGGGACAGGGAATATCTGGAAACACCATATATTTT. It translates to CASSAKPGQGISGNTIYF. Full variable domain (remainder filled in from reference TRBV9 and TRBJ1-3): DSGVTQTPKHLITATGQRVTLRCSPRSGDLSVYWYQQSLDQGLQFLIQYYNGEERAKGNILERFSAQQFPDLHSELNLSSLELGDSALYFCASSAKPGQGISGNTIYFGEGSWLTVV.

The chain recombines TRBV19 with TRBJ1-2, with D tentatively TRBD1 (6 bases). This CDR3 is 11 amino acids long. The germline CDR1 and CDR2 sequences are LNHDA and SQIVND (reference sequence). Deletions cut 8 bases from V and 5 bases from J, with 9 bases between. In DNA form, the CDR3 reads TGTGCCAGTCGCCAGGGGTATGGCTACACCTTC. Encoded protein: CASRQGYGYTF.

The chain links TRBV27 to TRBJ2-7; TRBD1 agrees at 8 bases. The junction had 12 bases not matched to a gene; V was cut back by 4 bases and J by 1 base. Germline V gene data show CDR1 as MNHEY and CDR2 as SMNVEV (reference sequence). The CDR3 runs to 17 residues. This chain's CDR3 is CASSSKSVTGGSYEQYF. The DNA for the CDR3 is TGTGCCAGCAGTTCTAAGTCGGTTACAGGGGGATCCTACGAGCAGTACTTC.

CDR3 sequence reads: CASSEVRGITEAFF. The CDR3 nucleotides are TGTGCCAGCAGTGAAGTGCGGGGGATCACTGAAGCTTTCTTT. This chain connects TRBV6-1 to TRBJ1-1, with D perhaps matching TRBD1 (5 bases). The CDR3 loop spans 14 amino acids. Trimming left V 1 base short and J 4 bases short, with 10 bases between. CDR1 is MNHNS, CDR2 SASEGT, per germline.

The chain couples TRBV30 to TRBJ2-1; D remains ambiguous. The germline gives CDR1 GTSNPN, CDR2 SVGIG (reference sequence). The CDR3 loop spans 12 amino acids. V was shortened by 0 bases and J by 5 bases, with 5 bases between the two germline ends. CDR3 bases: TGTGCCTGGAGTGTATCAAACAATGAGCAGTTCTTC. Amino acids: CAWSVSNNEQFF.

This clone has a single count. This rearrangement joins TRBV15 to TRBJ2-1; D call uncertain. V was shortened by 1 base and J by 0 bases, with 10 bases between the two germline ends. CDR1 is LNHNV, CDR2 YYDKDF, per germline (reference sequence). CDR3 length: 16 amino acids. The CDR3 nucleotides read TGTGCCACCAGCAGAGTTAACCCGAGCTCCTACAATGAGCAGTTCTTC. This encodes CATSRVNPSSYNEQFF.

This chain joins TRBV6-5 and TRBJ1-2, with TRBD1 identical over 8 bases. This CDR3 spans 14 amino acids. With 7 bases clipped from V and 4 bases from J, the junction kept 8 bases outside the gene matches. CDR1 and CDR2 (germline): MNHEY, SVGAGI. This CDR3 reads CASTPGGSVYGYTF. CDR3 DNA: TGTGCCAGCACCCCAGGGGGCTCGGTCTATGGCTACACCTTC.

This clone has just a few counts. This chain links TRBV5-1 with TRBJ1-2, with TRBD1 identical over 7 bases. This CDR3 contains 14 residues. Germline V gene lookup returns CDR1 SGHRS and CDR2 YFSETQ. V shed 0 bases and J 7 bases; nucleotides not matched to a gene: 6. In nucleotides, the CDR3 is TGCGCCAGCAGCTTGGGACAGGGATTGGGTGGCTACACCTTC. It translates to CASSLGQGLGGYTF.

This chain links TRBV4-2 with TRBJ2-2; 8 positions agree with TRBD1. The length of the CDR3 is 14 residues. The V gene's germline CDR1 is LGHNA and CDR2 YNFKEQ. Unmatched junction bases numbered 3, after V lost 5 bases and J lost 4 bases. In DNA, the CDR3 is TGTGCCAGCAGCTTGGACAGGGCCACCGGGGAGCTGTTTTTT. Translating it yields CASSLDRATGELFF.

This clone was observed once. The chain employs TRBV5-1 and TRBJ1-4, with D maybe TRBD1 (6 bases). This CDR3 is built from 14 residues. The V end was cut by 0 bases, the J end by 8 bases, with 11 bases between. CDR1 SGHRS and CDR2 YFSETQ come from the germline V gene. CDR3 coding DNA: TGCGCCAGCAGCTTGGCCAGGCAGGGGGAAAAACTGTTTTTT. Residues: CASSLARQGEKLFF.

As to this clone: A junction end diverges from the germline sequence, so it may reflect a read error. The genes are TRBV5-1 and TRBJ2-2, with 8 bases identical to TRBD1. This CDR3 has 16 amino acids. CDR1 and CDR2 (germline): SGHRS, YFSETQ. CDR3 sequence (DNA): TGCGCCAGCACCTTGTACGACAGGGGGAACACCGGGGAGCTGTTTTTT. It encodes CASTLYDRGNTGELFF.

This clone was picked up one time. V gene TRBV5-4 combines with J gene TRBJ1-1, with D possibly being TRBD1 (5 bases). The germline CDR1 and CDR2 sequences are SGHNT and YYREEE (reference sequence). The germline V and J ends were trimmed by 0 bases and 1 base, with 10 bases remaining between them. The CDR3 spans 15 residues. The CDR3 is CASSLARAKNTEAFF. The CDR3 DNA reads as TGTGCCAGCAGCTTGGCCAGGGCAAAGAACACTGAAGCTTTCTTT.

The CDR3 DNA reads as TGTGCCAGCAGCTTAGGGTTGGCAGGGCCAATGAACACTGAAGCTTTCTTT. It is translated as CASSLGLAGPMNTEAFF. The chain is built from TRBV7-9 and TRBJ1-1, with D maybe TRBD1 (5 bases). This CDR3 contains 17 residues. Germline V gene sequence: CDR1 SEHNR, CDR2 FQNEAQ (reference sequence). V lost 1 base and J lost 0, with 15 bases in between. The full variable domain, its missing parts supplied by reference TRBV7-9 and TRBJ1-1, is DTGVSQNPRHKITKRGQNVTFRCDPISEHNRLYWYRQTLGQGPEFLTYFQNEAQLEKSRLLSDRFSAERPKGSFSTLEIQRTEQGDSAMYLCASSLGLAGPMNTEAFFGQGTRLTVV.

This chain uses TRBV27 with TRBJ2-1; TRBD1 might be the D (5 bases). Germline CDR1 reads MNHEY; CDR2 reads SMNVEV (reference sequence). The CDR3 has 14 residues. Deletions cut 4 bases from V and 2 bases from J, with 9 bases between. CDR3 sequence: CASSSATAYNEQFF. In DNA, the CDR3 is TGTGCCAGCAGTTCCGCGACAGCCTACAATGAGCAGTTCTTC.

The CDR3 loop is CASSTQGAYGYTF. Written as DNA, the CDR3 is TGTGCCAGCAGCACCCAGGGTGCTTATGGCTACACCTTC. The chain uses TRBV28 and TRBJ1-2, with TRBD1 as a possible D gene (5 bases). V lost 6 bases and J lost 5, with 13 bases in between. Germline V gene lookup returns CDR1 MDHEN and CDR2 SYDVKM. The CDR3 length is 13 residues.

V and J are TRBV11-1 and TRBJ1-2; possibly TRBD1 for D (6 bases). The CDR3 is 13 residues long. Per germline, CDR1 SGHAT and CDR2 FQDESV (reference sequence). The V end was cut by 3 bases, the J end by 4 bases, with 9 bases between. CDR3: CASSFDRSYGYTF. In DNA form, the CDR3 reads TGTGCCAGCAGCTTCGACAGGAGCTATGGCTACACCTTC.

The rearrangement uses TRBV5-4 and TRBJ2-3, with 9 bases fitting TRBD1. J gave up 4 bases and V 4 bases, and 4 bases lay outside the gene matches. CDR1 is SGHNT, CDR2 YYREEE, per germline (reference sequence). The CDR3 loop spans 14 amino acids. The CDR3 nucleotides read TGTGCCAGCAGCGGTACAGGGGGCGCAGATACGCAGTATTTT. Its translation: CASSGTGGADTQYF.

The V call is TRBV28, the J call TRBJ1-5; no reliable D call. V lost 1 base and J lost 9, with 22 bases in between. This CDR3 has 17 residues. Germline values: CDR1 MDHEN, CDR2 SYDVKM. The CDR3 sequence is CASSLSLRRSLNMPQHF. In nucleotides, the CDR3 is TGTGCCAGCAGTTTATCTCTCCGTCGAAGTTTGAACATGCCCCAGCATTTT.

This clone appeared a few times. CDR3 in DNA: TGTGCCAGCAGTAGGGCTACCCAGGGCGATTCACCCCTCCACTTT. It yields the protein CASSRATQGDSPLHF. This chain links TRBV6-5 with TRBJ1-6, with TRBD1 as a possible D gene (5 bases). The germline V gene has CDR1 MNHEY and CDR2 SVGAGI. V lost 5 bases, J lost 8 bases, and 16 bases lay in between. CDR3 length: 15 residues.

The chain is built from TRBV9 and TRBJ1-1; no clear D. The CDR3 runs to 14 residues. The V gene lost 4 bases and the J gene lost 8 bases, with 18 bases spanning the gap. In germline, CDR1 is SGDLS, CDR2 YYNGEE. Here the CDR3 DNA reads TGTGCCAGCAGCAGCGCCCCTCTGGTTGGCGAAGCTTTCTTT. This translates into CASSSAPLVGEAFF.

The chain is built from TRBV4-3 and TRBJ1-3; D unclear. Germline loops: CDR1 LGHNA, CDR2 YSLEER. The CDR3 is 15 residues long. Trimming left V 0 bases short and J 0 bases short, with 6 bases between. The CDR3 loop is CASSQEISSGNTIYF. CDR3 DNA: TGCGCCAGCAGCCAAGAAATCAGCTCTGGAAACACCATATATTTT.

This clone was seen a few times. Written as DNA, the CDR3 is TGTGCCAGCAGTTACTCGGAGGGGGCCGGGAACACTGAAGCTTTCTTT. As protein: CASSYSEGAGNTEAFF. The chain is built from TRBV6-5 and TRBJ1-1; 7 bases match TRBD1. Per the germline V gene, CDR1 is MNHEY and CDR2 is SVGAGI. CDR3 length: 16 residues. The V gene end was trimmed by 0 bases and the J gene end by 1 base; junction bases not matched to a gene: 5.

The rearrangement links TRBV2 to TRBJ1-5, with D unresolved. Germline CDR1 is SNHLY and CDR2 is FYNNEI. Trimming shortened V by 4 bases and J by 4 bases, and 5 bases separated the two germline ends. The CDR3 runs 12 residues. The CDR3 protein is CASSGRNQPQHF. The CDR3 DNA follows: TGTGCCAGCAGTGGGCGGAATCAGCCCCAGCATTTT. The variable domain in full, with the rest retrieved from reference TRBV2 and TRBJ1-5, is EPEVTQTPSHQVTQMGQEVILRCVPISNHLYFYWYRQILGQKVEFLVSFYNNEISEKSEIFDDQFSVERPDGSNFTLKIRSTKLEDSAMYFCASSGRNQPQHFGDGTRLSIL.

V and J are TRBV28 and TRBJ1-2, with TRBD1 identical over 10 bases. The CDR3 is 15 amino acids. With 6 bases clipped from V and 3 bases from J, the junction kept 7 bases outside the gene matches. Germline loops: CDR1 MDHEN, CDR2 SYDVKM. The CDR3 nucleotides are TGTGCCAGCAGGGGACAGGGGAGGTCCGACTATGGCTACACCTTC. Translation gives CASRGQGRSDYGYTF.

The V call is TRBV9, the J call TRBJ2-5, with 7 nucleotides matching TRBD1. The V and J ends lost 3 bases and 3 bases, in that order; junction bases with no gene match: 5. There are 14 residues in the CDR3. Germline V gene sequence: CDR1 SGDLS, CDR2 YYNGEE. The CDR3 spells CASSAGQPEETQYF. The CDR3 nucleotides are TGTGCCAGCAGCGCGGGACAGCCCGAAGAGACCCAGTACTTC.

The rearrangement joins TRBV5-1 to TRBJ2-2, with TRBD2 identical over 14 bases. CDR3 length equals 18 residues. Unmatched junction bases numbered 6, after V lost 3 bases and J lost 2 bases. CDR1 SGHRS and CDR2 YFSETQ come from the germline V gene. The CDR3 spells CASSSRTSGGLNTGELFF. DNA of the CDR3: TGCGCCAGCAGCTCCAGGACTAGCGGGGGGCTAAACACCGGGGAGCTGTTTTTT.

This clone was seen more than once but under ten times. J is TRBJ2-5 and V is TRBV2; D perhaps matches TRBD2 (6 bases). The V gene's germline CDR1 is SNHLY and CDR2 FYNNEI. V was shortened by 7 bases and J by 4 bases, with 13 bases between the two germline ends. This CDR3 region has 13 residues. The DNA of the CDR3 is TGTGCCAGCATCGACGGGAGAAGAGAGACCCAGTACTTC. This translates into CASIDGRRETQYF.